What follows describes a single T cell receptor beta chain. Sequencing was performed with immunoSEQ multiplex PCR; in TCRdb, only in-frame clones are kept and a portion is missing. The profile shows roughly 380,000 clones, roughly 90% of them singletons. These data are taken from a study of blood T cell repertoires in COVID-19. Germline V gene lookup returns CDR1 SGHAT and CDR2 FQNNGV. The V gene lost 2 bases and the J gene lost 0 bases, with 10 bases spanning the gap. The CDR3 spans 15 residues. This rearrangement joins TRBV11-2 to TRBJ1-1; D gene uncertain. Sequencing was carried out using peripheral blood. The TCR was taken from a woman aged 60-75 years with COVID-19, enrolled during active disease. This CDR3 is CASSLIDILNTEAFF. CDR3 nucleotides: TGTGCCAGCAGCTTAATTGACATCTTGAACACTGAAGCTTTCTTT.